Sample share makes the clone carrying this T cell receptor (beta chain) hyperexpanded. Antigen specificity is unknown. Study-wide results and caveats: Naive CD4+ cells shared around an eighth of tumor Treg sequences.

Amplification of TRBV12-4/TRBJ1-2 clonotypes used adaptor-ligated barcode primers. Each CDR3 protein gets one entry after TCRdb re-called the multiplex PCR reads with MiXCR. The sample contains roughly 300 distinct CDR3 sequences, approximately 3.6% of which appear only once. The V and J ends lost 6 bases and 0 bases respectively, with 11 bases between them. CDR3 length: 14 amino acids. Cells sorted as Tregs were CD4+, CD25+ and CD127-/low. The receptor was isolated from a female donor with breast cancer. Sequencing was performed on Tregs sorted from blood. The chain employs TRBV12-3 or TRBV12-4 and TRBJ1-2; D remains unclear. CDR3 coding DNA: TGTGCCAGCAGACCGTCTACAGCTAACTATGGCTACACCTTC. This sequence encodes CASRPSTANYGYTF.